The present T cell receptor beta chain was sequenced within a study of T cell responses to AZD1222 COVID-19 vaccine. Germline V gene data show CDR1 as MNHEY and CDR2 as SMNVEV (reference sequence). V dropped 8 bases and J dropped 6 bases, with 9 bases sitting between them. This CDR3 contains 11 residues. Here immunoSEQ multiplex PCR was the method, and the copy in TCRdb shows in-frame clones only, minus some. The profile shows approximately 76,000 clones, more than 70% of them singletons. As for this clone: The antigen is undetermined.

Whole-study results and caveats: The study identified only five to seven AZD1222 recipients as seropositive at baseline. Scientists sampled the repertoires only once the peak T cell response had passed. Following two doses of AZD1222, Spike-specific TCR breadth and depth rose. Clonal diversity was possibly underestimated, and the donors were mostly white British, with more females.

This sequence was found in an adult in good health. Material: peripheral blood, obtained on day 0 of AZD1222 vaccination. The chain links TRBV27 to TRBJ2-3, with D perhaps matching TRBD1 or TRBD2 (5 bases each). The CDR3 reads CASHGGDTQYF. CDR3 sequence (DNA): TGTGCCAGCCATGGGGGTGATACGCAGTATTTT.